This is a list of T cell receptor beta chains from one sample in a study of T-cell memory formation after mild COVID-19. TCRdb redid the calling of the 5' RACE reads with MiXCR, one entry per CDR3 protein. The table lists around 250,000 distinct CDR3 sequences, approximately 15% of them singletons. Sequenced: PBMCs or a T cell subset sorted from them (not recorded which). The source of these receptors is an adult woman who had mild COVID-19 (a few samples of this study predate the infection). Cell type and time point are not known. Each CDR3 is given with its conserved first and last residue. A D gene is named only where the DNA matches it firmly. Clone size is stated in some rows and not others, as once, few, many or a class when expanded.

cdr3_aa: CASNLAYGYTF
cdr3_nt: TGTGCCAGCAACCTGGCCTATGGCTACACCTTC
v_call: TRBV7-4
j_call: TRBJ1-2
clone_size: many
d_call: -

cdr3_aa: CSARGTSIALHF
cdr3_nt: TGCAGTGCTAGGGGGACTTCCATAGCCCTCCACTTT
v_call: TRBV20-1
j_call: TRBJ1-6
clone_size: -
d_call: -

cdr3_aa: CASSQTGVSEAFF
cdr3_nt: TGTGCCAGCAGCCAAACAGGGGTCTCTGAAGCTTTCTTT
v_call: TRBV11-2
j_call: TRBJ1-1
clone_size: -
d_call: TRBD1

cdr3_aa: CASSLGTGTGTDTQYF
cdr3_nt: TGCGCCAGCAGCTTGGGTACCGGGACAGGCACAGATACGCAGTATTTT
v_call: TRBV5-1
j_call: TRBJ2-3
clone_size: -
d_call: TRBD1

cdr3_aa: CASSENTEAFF
cdr3_nt: TGTGCCAGCAGCGAAAACACTGAAGCTTTCTTT
v_call: TRBV7-2
j_call: TRBJ1-1
clone_size: many
d_call: -

cdr3_aa: CASSLSGFAGGGARNEQFF
cdr3_nt: TGTGCCAGCAGCTTGTCGGGCTTTGCGGGCGGGGGGGCAAGGAATGAGCAGTTCTTC
v_call: TRBV5-5
j_call: TRBJ2-1
clone_size: few
d_call: TRBD2

cdr3_aa: CASSHRESDTQYF
cdr3_nt: TGTGCCAGCAGTCACCGGGAGTCAGATACGCAGTATTTT
v_call: TRBV6-6
j_call: TRBJ2-3
clone_size: -
d_call: -

cdr3_aa: CASSPEREGMHLNYANTGELFF
cdr3_nt: TGCGCCAGCAGTCCCGAAAGGGAGGGGATGCACCTCAACTACGCGAACACCGGGGAGCTGTTTTTT
v_call: TRBV23-1
j_call: TRBJ2-2
clone_size: few
d_call: TRBD2

cdr3_aa: CSAPTGLTKTQYF
cdr3_nt: TGCAGTGCCCCGACAGGGCTAACCAAGACCCAGTACTTC
v_call: TRBV20-1
j_call: TRBJ2-5
clone_size: many
d_call: TRBD1

cdr3_aa: CASQITGDSNYEQYF
cdr3_nt: TGCGCCAGCCAGATAACGGGGGACAGTAATTACGAGCAGTACTTC
v_call: TRBV5-1
j_call: TRBJ2-7
clone_size: few
d_call: -

cdr3_aa: CASSPYPLSSTDTQYF
cdr3_nt: TGTGCCAGCAGTCCCTACCCCCTTTCTAGCACAGATACGCAGTATTTT
v_call: TRBV27
j_call: TRBJ2-3
clone_size: few
d_call: -

cdr3_aa: CASSQERGRYNEQFF
cdr3_nt: TGCGCCAGCAGCCAAGAGCGGGGGAGATACAATGAGCAGTTCTTC
v_call: TRBV4-3
j_call: TRBJ2-1
clone_size: -
d_call: TRBD2

cdr3_aa: CASSPPTGGYTEAFF
cdr3_nt: TGTGCCAGCTCACCACCCACAGGGGGCTACACTGAAGCTTTCTTT
v_call: TRBV18
j_call: TRBJ1-1
clone_size: few
d_call: TRBD1

cdr3_aa: CASSLSGAGVQYF
cdr3_nt: TGTGCCAGCAGCTTATCCGGGGCCGGGGTGCAGTATTTT
v_call: TRBV11-2
j_call: TRBJ2-3
clone_size: few
d_call: -

cdr3_aa: CASSYPSGSWYEQYF
cdr3_nt: TGTGCCAGCAGTTATCCCAGCGGGAGCTGGTACGAGCAGTACTTC
v_call: TRBV6-2/TRBV6-3
j_call: TRBJ2-7
clone_size: few
d_call: TRBD2

cdr3_aa: CAIARVHRAADTQYF
cdr3_nt: TGTGCCATCGCCCGAGTACATAGAGCGGCAGATACGCAGTATTTT
v_call: TRBV10-3
j_call: TRBJ2-3
clone_size: -
d_call: -

cdr3_aa: CASSVGTSGVYEQYF
cdr3_nt: TGTGCCAGCAGTGTTGGGACTAGCGGGGTGTACGAGCAGTACTTC
v_call: TRBV6-1
j_call: TRBJ2-7
clone_size: few
d_call: TRBD2

cdr3_aa: CASRPRTGAVSGANVLTF
cdr3_nt: TGTGCCAGCAGACCTCGGACAGGGGCTGTTTCTGGGGCCAACGTCCTGACTTTC
v_call: TRBV27
j_call: TRBJ2-6
clone_size: few
d_call: TRBD1

cdr3_aa: CASSARRTGVEKLFF
cdr3_nt: TGTGCCAGCAGTGCCCGTAGGACAGGGGTAGAAAAACTGTTTTTT
v_call: TRBV6-2/TRBV6-3
j_call: TRBJ1-4
clone_size: -
d_call: TRBD1

cdr3_aa: CASRGGWNSPLHF
cdr3_nt: TGTGCCAGCAGGGGCGGATGGAATTCACCCCTCCACTTT
v_call: TRBV2
j_call: TRBJ1-6
clone_size: -
d_call: -

cdr3_aa: CSVGFPGSSYNEQFF
cdr3_nt: TGCAGCGTTGGTTTCCCCGGGAGCTCCTACAATGAGCAGTTCTTC
v_call: TRBV29-1
j_call: TRBJ2-1
clone_size: -
d_call: -

cdr3_aa: CASSAAGGQYNEQFF
cdr3_nt: TGCGCCAGCAGCGCGGCGGGGGGGCAGTACAATGAGCAGTTCTTC
v_call: TRBV5-1
j_call: TRBJ2-1
clone_size: -
d_call: TRBD2

cdr3_aa: CASSFGRRSGTDTQYF
cdr3_nt: TGTGCCAGCAGTTTTGGGCGCCGATCGGGCACAGATACGCAGTATTTT
v_call: TRBV12-3/TRBV12-4
j_call: TRBJ2-3
clone_size: few
d_call: -

cdr3_aa: CASCRDCETQYF
cdr3_nt: TGTGCCAGCTGCCGGGACTGTGAGACCCAGTACTTC
v_call: TRBV12-3/TRBV12-4
j_call: TRBJ2-5
clone_size: once
d_call: -

cdr3_aa: CASSPRRTSGSTDTQYF
cdr3_nt: TGTGCCAGCTCACCACGACGGACTAGCGGGAGCACAGATACGCAGTATTTT
v_call: TRBV18
j_call: TRBJ2-3
clone_size: few
d_call: TRBD2

cdr3_aa: CATSDRRIAGGYNEQFF
cdr3_nt: TGTGCCACCAGTGATCGTCGGATAGCGGGGGGTTACAATGAGCAGTTCTTC
v_call: TRBV24-1
j_call: TRBJ2-1
clone_size: -
d_call: TRBD2

cdr3_aa: CASSPIGAEQYF
cdr3_nt: TGTGCCAGCTCACCAATCGGCGCCGAGCAGTACTTC
v_call: TRBV18
j_call: TRBJ2-7
clone_size: few
d_call: -

cdr3_aa: CASSQQTRWETQYF
cdr3_nt: TGTGCCAGCAGCCAACAAACTAGGTGGGAGACCCAGTACTTC
v_call: TRBV4-2
j_call: TRBJ2-5
clone_size: -
d_call: -

cdr3_aa: CASSSDSLGYTF
cdr3_nt: TGCGCCAGCAGCTCGGACAGTCTTGGATACACCTTC
v_call: TRBV5-1
j_call: TRBJ1-2
clone_size: few
d_call: -

cdr3_aa: CSVSGQALQPQHF
cdr3_nt: TGCAGCGTTTCCGGACAGGCACTTCAGCCCCAGCATTTT
v_call: TRBV29-1
j_call: TRBJ1-5
clone_size: few
d_call: TRBD1

cdr3_aa: CASGAGGHIISEQFF
cdr3_nt: TGTGCCAGCGGTGCGGGAGGCCACATTATTTCTGAGCAGTTCTTC
v_call: TRBV28
j_call: TRBJ2-1
clone_size: -
d_call: TRBD2

cdr3_aa: CAISDWRGSSGANVLTF
cdr3_nt: TGTGCCATCAGTGACTGGCGGGGAAGCTCTGGGGCCAACGTCCTGACTTTC
v_call: TRBV10-3
j_call: TRBJ2-6
clone_size: few
d_call: -

cdr3_aa: CSASTTGGNTDTQYF
cdr3_nt: TGCAGTGCTAGTACTACAGGGGGTAACACAGATACGCAGTATTTT
v_call: TRBV20-1
j_call: TRBJ2-3
clone_size: -
d_call: TRBD1

cdr3_aa: CASSFGLAGGTDTQYF
cdr3_nt: TGTGCCAGCAGCTTCGGACTAGCGGGGGGCACAGATACGCAGTATTTT
v_call: TRBV7-9
j_call: TRBJ2-3
clone_size: many
d_call: TRBD2

cdr3_aa: CASSQGRSSGRGEQFF
cdr3_nt: TGCGCCAGCAGCCAAGGTCGGTCTAGCGGGAGGGGTGAGCAGTTCTTC
v_call: TRBV4-3
j_call: TRBJ2-1
clone_size: few
d_call: TRBD2

cdr3_aa: CASSLAVGTGEQYF
cdr3_nt: TGTGCCAGCAGTTTAGCGGTGGGTACTGGGGAGCAGTACTTC
v_call: TRBV6-1
j_call: TRBJ2-7
clone_size: -
d_call: -

cdr3_aa: CASWRGTSGVNQPQHF
cdr3_nt: TGTGCCAGCTGGAGGGGGACTTCGGGAGTCAATCAGCCCCAGCATTTT
v_call: TRBV12-3/TRBV12-4
j_call: TRBJ1-5
clone_size: few
d_call: -

cdr3_aa: CSASFGVGESYEQYF
cdr3_nt: TGCAGCGCTTCTTTTGGTGTGGGGGAAAGCTACGAGCAGTACTTC
v_call: TRBV29-1
j_call: TRBJ2-7
clone_size: few
d_call: -

cdr3_aa: CASSFSDSYEQYF
cdr3_nt: TGTGCCAGCAGCTTCTCCGACAGCTACGAGCAGTACTTC
v_call: TRBV7-2
j_call: TRBJ2-7
clone_size: -
d_call: -

cdr3_aa: CASSFSGGKLFF
cdr3_nt: TGTGCCAGCAGTTTCAGCGGAGGAAAACTGTTTTTT
v_call: TRBV12-3/TRBV12-4
j_call: TRBJ1-4
clone_size: -
d_call: -

cdr3_aa: CASSEQGTGELFF
cdr3_nt: TGTGCCAGCAGCGAACAGGGAACCGGGGAGCTGTTTTTT
v_call: TRBV6-4
j_call: TRBJ2-2
clone_size: few
d_call: -

cdr3_aa: CASSLGLNTGELFF
cdr3_nt: TGTGCCAGCAGCCTGGGACTTAACACCGGGGAGCTGTTTTTT
v_call: TRBV7-8
j_call: TRBJ2-2
clone_size: many
d_call: -

cdr3_aa: CASSLAVQNIQYF
cdr3_nt: TGCGCCAGCAGTTTAGCAGTCCAAAACATTCAGTACTTC
v_call: TRBV23-1
j_call: TRBJ2-4
clone_size: -
d_call: -

cdr3_aa: CASSLGTAPRGELFF
cdr3_nt: TGTGCCAGCAGCTTAGGGACAGCTCCAAGGGGGGAGCTGTTTTTT
v_call: TRBV7-3
j_call: TRBJ2-2
clone_size: few
d_call: TRBD1

cdr3_aa: CASSLTGPYYEQYF
cdr3_nt: TGCGCCAGCAGCTTGACAGGTCCCTACTACGAGCAGTACTTC
v_call: TRBV5-1
j_call: TRBJ2-7
clone_size: few
d_call: -

cdr3_aa: CASRKGTVYEQYF
cdr3_nt: TGTGCCAGCAGAAAGGGGACAGTCTACGAGCAGTACTTC
v_call: TRBV12-3/TRBV12-4
j_call: TRBJ2-7
clone_size: few
d_call: TRBD1

cdr3_aa: CASTPRGGGTDTQYF
cdr3_nt: TGTGCCAGCACCCCGAGGGGAGGCGGGACAGATACGCAGTATTTT
v_call: TRBV6-5
j_call: TRBJ2-3
clone_size: few
d_call: -

cdr3_aa: CASGTGFGQPQHF
cdr3_nt: TGTGCTAGTGGTACAGGGTTTGGGCAGCCCCAGCATTTT
v_call: TRBV12-5
j_call: TRBJ1-5
clone_size: -
d_call: -

cdr3_aa: CASRSPRTGGFDYGYTF
cdr3_nt: TGCGCCAGCAGATCTCCCCGGACAGGGGGCTTTGACTATGGCTACACCTTC
v_call: TRBV5-1
j_call: TRBJ1-2
clone_size: -
d_call: TRBD1

cdr3_aa: CASSSNPPRLFF
cdr3_nt: TGTGCCAGCAGTTCAAACCCCCCGCGGCTGTTTTTT
v_call: TRBV27
j_call: TRBJ2-2
clone_size: once
d_call: -

cdr3_aa: CASSQDGTGRPYGYTF
cdr3_nt: TGTGCCAGCAGCCAAGATGGTACAGGGAGACCCTATGGCTACACCTTC
v_call: TRBV3-1
j_call: TRBJ1-2
clone_size: -
d_call: -

cdr3_aa: CATTRSSYEQYF
cdr3_nt: TGTGCCACCACCCGATCCAGCTACGAGCAGTACTTC
v_call: TRBV7-8
j_call: TRBJ2-7
clone_size: -
d_call: -

cdr3_aa: CAISESDPGRPQHF
cdr3_nt: TGTGCCATCAGTGAGTCGGACCCTGGGCGGCCCCAGCATTTT
v_call: TRBV10-3
j_call: TRBJ1-5
clone_size: few
d_call: -

cdr3_aa: CASSIGQANTEAFF
cdr3_nt: TGTGCCAGCAGCATAGGACAAGCGAACACTGAAGCTTTCTTT
v_call: TRBV14
j_call: TRBJ1-1
clone_size: many
d_call: -

cdr3_aa: CSVEEFGVYEQYF
cdr3_nt: TGCAGCGTTGAAGAATTTGGGGTCTACGAGCAGTACTTC
v_call: TRBV29-1
j_call: TRBJ2-7
clone_size: few
d_call: -

cdr3_aa: CASSRGTGVEQYF
cdr3_nt: TGTGCCAGCAGCCGAGGGACAGGGGTCGAGCAGTACTTC
v_call: TRBV3-1
j_call: TRBJ2-7
clone_size: -
d_call: TRBD1

cdr3_aa: CASAGSYEQYF
cdr3_nt: TGTGCCAGTGCGGGCTCCTACGAGCAGTACTTC
v_call: TRBV19
j_call: TRBJ2-7
clone_size: many
d_call: -

cdr3_aa: CAISGFKTGHEQYF
cdr3_nt: TGTGCCATCAGTGGGTTTAAGACTGGCCACGAGCAGTACTTC
v_call: TRBV10-3
j_call: TRBJ2-7
clone_size: few
d_call: -

cdr3_aa: CASSHRGHGQPQHF
cdr3_nt: TGTGCCAGCTCACACAGGGGGCACGGGCAGCCCCAGCATTTT
v_call: TRBV18
j_call: TRBJ1-5
clone_size: few
d_call: TRBD1

cdr3_aa: CASSLTDISSGNTIYF
cdr3_nt: TGCGCCAGCAGCTTGACAGACATTAGCTCTGGAAACACCATATATTTT
v_call: TRBV5-1
j_call: TRBJ1-3
clone_size: -
d_call: -